This T cell receptor beta chain derives from a study of blood T cells in healthy people across ages. Alongside a J-beta primer mix, a sample-barcoded 5' primer served in a second PCR lasting roughly 7 to 12 cycles. TCRdb ran MiXCR on the 5' RACE reads and lists one entry per CDR3 protein. Of around 850,000 distinct CDR3 sequences in the sample, about 37% were seen once. This CDR3 is built from 13 residues. CDR1 and CDR2 (germline): LGHNA, YSLEER. Trimming removed 5 bases at V and 6 bases at J, with 13 bases between. The rearrangement joins TRBV4-3 to TRBJ1-2; D may be TRBD1 (6 bases). The sequencing input was blood. This TCR came from a man younger than 35 in good health. CDR3 sequence reads: CASSGGGLHGYTF. The CDR3 nucleotides are TGCGCCAGCAGCGGCGGGGGGCTTCATGGCTACACCTTC.